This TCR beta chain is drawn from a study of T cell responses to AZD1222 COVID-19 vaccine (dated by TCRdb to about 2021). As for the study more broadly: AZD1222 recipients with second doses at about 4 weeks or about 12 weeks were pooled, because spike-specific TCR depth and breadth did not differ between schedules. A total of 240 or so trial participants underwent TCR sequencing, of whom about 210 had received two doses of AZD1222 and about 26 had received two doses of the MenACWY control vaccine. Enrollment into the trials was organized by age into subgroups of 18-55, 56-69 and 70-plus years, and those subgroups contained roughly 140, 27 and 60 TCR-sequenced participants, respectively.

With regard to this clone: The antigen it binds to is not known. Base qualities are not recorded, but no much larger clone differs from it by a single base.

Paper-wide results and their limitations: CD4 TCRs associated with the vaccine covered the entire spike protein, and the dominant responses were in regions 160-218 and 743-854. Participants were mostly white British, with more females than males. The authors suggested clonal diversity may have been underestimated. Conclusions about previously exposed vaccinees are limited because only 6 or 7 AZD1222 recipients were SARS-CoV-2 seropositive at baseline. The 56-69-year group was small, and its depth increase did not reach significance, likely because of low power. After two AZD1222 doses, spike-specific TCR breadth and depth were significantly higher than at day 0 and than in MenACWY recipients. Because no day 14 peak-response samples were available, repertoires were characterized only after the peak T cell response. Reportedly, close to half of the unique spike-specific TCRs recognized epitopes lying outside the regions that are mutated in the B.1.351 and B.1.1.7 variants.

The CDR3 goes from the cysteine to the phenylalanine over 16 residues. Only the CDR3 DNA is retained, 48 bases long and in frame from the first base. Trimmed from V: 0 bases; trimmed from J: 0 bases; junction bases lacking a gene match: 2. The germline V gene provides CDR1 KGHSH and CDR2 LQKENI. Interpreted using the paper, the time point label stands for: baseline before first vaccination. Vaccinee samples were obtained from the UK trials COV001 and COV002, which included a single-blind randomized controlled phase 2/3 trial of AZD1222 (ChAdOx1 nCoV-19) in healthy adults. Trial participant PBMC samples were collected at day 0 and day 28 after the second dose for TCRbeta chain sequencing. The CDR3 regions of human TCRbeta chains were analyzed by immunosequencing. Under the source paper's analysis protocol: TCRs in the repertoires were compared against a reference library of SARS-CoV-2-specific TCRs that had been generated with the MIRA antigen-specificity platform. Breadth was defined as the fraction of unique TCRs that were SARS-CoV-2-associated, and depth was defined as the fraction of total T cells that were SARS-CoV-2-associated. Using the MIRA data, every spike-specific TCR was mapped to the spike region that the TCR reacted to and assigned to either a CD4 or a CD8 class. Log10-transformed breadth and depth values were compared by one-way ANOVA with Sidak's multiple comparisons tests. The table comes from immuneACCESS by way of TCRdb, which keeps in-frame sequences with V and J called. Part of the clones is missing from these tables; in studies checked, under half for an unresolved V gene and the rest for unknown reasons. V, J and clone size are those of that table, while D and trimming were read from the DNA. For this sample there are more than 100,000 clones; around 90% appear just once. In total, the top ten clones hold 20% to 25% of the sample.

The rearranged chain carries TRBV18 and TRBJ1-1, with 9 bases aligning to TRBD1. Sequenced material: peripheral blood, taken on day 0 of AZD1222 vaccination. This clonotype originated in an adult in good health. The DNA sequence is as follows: TGTGCCAGCTCACCACCCGGGACAGGGATGAACACTGAAGCTTTCTTT. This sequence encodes CASSPPGTGMNTEAFF.